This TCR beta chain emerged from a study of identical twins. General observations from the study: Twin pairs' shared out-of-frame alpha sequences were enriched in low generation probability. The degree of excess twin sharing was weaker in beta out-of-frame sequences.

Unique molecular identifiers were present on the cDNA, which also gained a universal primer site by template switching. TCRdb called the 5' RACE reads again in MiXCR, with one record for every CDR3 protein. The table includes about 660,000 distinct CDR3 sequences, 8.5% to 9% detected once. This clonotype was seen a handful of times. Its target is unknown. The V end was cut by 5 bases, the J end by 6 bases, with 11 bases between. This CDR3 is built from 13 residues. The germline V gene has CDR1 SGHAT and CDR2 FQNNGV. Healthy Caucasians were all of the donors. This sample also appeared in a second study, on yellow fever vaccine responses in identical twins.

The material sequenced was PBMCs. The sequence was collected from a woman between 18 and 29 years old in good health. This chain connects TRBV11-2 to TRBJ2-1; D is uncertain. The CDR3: CASSHVRFNEQFF. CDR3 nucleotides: TGTGCCAGCAGCCACGTGAGGTTCAATGAGCAGTTCTTC.